The entry that follows covers one T cell receptor beta chain sequence. TCRdb re-called the 5' RACE reads with MiXCR, one entry per CDR3 protein. The top ten clones hold about 13% of a sample with roughly 380,000 distinct CDR3 sequences, over 25% of them seen once. The data were obtained in a study of T-cell memory formation after mild COVID-19. The CDR3 has 15 amino acids. The germline CDR1 and CDR2 sequences are PRHDT and FYEKMQ (reference sequence). Trimming shortened V by 4 bases and J by 4 bases, and 17 bases separated the two germline ends. The chain employs TRBV13 and TRBJ2-7; D possibly corresponds to TRBD2 (6 bases). The sample was PBMCs or a T cell subset sorted from them (not recorded which). This TCR was sampled from an adult woman who had mild COVID-19 (a few samples of this study predate the infection). Cell type and time point are not known. The CDR3 region has the DNA TGTGCCAGCAGCTCGAGACTAGGGGCGACTTACGAGCAGTACTTC. Translating it yields CASSSRLGATYEQYF.